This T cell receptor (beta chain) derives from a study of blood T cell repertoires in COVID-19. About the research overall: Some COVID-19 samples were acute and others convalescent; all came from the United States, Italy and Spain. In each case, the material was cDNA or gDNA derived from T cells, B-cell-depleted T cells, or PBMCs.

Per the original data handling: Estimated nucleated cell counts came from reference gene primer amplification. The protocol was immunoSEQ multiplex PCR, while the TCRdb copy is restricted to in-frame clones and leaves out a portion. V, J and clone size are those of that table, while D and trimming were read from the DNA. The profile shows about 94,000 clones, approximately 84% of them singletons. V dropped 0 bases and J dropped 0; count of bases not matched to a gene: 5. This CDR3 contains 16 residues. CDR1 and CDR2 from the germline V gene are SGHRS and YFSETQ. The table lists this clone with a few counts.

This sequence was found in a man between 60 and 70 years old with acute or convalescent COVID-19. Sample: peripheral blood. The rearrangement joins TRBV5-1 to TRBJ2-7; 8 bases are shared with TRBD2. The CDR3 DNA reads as TGCGCCAGCAGCTTGGCAGTAAGCGGGGGCTCCTACGAGCAGTACTTC. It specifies CASSLAVSGGSYEQYF.